What follows are 23 T cell receptor beta chains derived from one specimen sequenced in a study of T cell responses to AZD1222 COVID-19 vaccine. The method was immunoSEQ multiplex PCR; TCRdb's version includes in-frame clones alone and lacks a portion of them. The data contain about 110,000 clones, approximately 84% of them singletons. The specimen was peripheral blood, collected on day 0 of AZD1222 vaccination. These receptors were collected from an adult in good health.

In DNA, the CDR3 is TGTGCCAGCAGCTTGGGGGTCGGGATTAACTATGGCTACACCTTC. Translated: CASSLGVGINYGYTF. The V call is TRBV7-9, the J call TRBJ1-2; perhaps TRBD1 as D (5 bases). The V gene's germline CDR1 is SEHNR and CDR2 FQNEAQ (reference sequence). V gave up 3 bases and J gave up 1 base, with 12 bases separating them. This CDR3 spans 15 amino acids.

The genes are TRBV7-8 and TRBJ1-2; D unresolved. Trimming took 2 bases from V and 8 from J, leaving 12 bases between them. Germline CDR1 reads SGHVS; CDR2 reads FQNEAQ. CDR3 length: 13 amino acids. The DNA for the CDR3 is TGTGCCAGCAGCTTAAGAGGGCCGAAGGGCTACACCTTC. As protein: CASSLRGPKGYTF.

This clone was observed a handful of times. V is TRBV28 and J is TRBJ1-2; a possible D gene is TRBD1 (5 bases). This CDR3 has 12 amino acids. Trimming left V 6 bases short and J 8 bases short, with 13 bases between. Germline-derived CDR1 and CDR2 are MDHEN and SYDVKM. DNA for the CDR3: TGTGCCAGCAGGGCCAGGGTTTACGGCTACACCTTC. It translates to CASRARVYGYTF.

This chain links TRBV2 with TRBJ1-3, with no clear D. Germline CDR1 and CDR2: SNHLY and FYNNEI. Between the trimmed V and J ends, which lost 11 bases and 1 base, there was a span of 15 bases. This CDR3 comprises 14 residues. In DNA form, the CDR3 reads TGTGCCGAGGCGAGGGAGTCATCTGGAAACACCATATATTTT. Protein product: CAEARESSGNTIYF.

The chain uses TRBV15 and TRBJ2-5; D not resolved. The germline V gene has CDR1 LNHNV and CDR2 YYDKDF (reference sequence). The length of the CDR3 is 15 residues. The V end was cut by 0 bases, the J end by 2 bases, with 10 bases between. The DNA of the CDR3 is TGTGCCACCAGCAGAGATATAGGCCCTCAAGAGACCCAGTACTTC. It specifies CATSRDIGPQETQYF. The whole variable domain, filled in from reference TRBV15 and TRBJ2-5, reads DAMVIQNPRYQVTQFGKPVTLSCSQTLNHNVMYWYQQKSSQAPKLLFHYYDKDFNNEADTPDNFQSRRPNTSFCFLDIRSPGLGDTAMYLCATSRDIGPQETQYFGPGTRLLVL.

This clone was seen a few times. V gene TRBV19 combines with J gene TRBJ1-6; a possible D gene is TRBD1 (6 bases). Trimming cost V 5 bases and J 7 bases, with 15 bases left between them. The germline V gene encodes CDR1 LNHDA and CDR2 SQIVND (reference sequence). The CDR3 is made up of 15 amino acids. The CDR3 DNA is TGTGCCAGTAGTGCGTACAGGGAAAGCAATTCACCCCTCCACTTT. This translates into CASSAYRESNSPLHF.

The table lists this clone with a count of one. The chain is built from TRBV3-1 (or the pseudogene TRBV3-2) and TRBJ1-3; D is unresolved. The V end was cut by 1 base, the J end by 2 bases, with 3 bases between. Germline CDR1 reads LGHDT; CDR2 reads YNNKEL (reference sequence). There are 13 residues in the CDR3. CDR3 sequence (DNA): TGTGCCAGCAGCCAAGGAACTGGAAACACCATATATTTT. Translated: CASSQGTGNTIYF.

The chain has TRBV2 and TRBJ1-5; possibly TRBD1 for D (6 bases). Germline V gene lookup returns CDR1 SNHLY and CDR2 FYNNEI. V gave up 7 bases and J gave up 7 bases, with 17 bases separating them. The CDR3 sequence is 14 residues long. CDR3 nucleotides: TGTGCCAGCACCGGACAGATTTTGGACCAGCCCCAGCATTTT. This translates into CASTGQILDQPQHF.

This chain connects TRBV9 to TRBJ2-3, with 9 bases fitting TRBD2. The CDR3 loop spans 18 amino acids. Germline CDR1 and CDR2: SGDLS and YYNGEE. Trimming removed 3 bases from V and 4 bases from J; junction bases left unmatched: 15. The CDR3 sequence: CASSAPLIAGVRADTQYF. As DNA, the CDR3 is TGTGCCAGCAGCGCCCCCCTCATAGCGGGAGTCCGAGCAGATACGCAGTATTTT.

Here the CDR3 DNA reads TGTGCCAGCAGTGGACAGGGGGCTAACTATGGCTACACCTTC. This encodes CASSGQGANYGYTF. The chain has TRBV2 and TRBJ1-2; 9 bases fit TRBD1. The CDR3 consists of 14 residues. With 4 bases clipped from V and 0 bases from J, the junction kept 0 bases outside the gene matches. Germline V gene lookup returns CDR1 SNHLY and CDR2 FYNNEI. Drawing the rest from reference TRBV2 and TRBJ1-2, the complete variable domain is EPEVTQTPSHQVTQMGQEVILRCVPISNHLYFYWYRQILGQKVEFLVSFYNNEISEKSEIFDDQFSVERPDGSNFTLKIRSTKLEDSAMYFCASSGQGANYGYTFGSGTRLTVV.

The gene calls are TRBV18 and TRBJ2-1; 15 bases are a match to TRBD2. Germline V gene sequence: CDR1 KGHSH, CDR2 LQKENI. This CDR3 is built from 15 residues. V gave up 6 bases and J gave up 9 bases; unmatched junction bases: 6. CDR3 coding DNA: TGTGCCAGCTCCCCCGGGACTAGCGGGAGGATTGAGCAGTTCTTC. This codes for CASSPGTSGRIEQFF.

CDR3 sequence reads: CASSQYSGIYNEQFF. The CDR3 DNA is TGCGCCAGCAGTCAATATAGCGGAATCTACAATGAGCAGTTCTTC. The gene calls are TRBV23-1 and TRBJ2-1; maybe TRBD2 (6 bases). TRBV23-1 is designated an ORF whose function remains uncertain. The CDR3 is 15 amino acids. The V gene lost 1 base and the J gene lost 3 bases, with 10 bases spanning the gap.

In this sample, this clone turned up a few times. CDR3 protein: CASSYSWTLMNTEAFF. The CDR3, as DNA: TGTGCCAGCAGTTACTCGTGGACCCTCATGAACACTGAAGCTTTCTTT. The chain links TRBV6-5 to TRBJ1-1; no reliable D call. In germline, CDR1 is MNHEY, CDR2 SVGAGI. With 0 bases removed from V and 0 bases from J, the gap between germline ends came to 11 bases. The CDR3 is made up of 16 amino acids.

This chain joins TRBV6-2 or TRBV6-3 and TRBJ2-3; TRBD2 is a possible D gene (5 bases). The CDR3 is 17 residues long. CDR1 is MNHEY and CDR2 is SVGEGT in the germline V gene. Trimming cost V 4 bases and J 2 bases, with 19 bases left between them. Here the CDR3 reads CASSSTLRGSYTDTQYF. DNA of the CDR3: TGTGCCAGCAGTTCGACCCTACGAGGGAGTTACACAGATACGCAGTATTTT.

This clone is a singleton in its sample. This chain joins TRBV15 and TRBJ2-3, with a possible D match to TRBD2 (6 bases). The V end was cut by 0 bases, the J end by 0 bases, with 10 bases between. The CDR3 has 16 amino acids. Germline CDR1 is LNHNV and CDR2 is YYDKDF (reference sequence). The DNA for the CDR3 is TGTGCCACCAGCAGAGATGTCGGGGGTAGCACAGATACGCAGTATTTT. It translates to CATSRDVGGSTDTQYF.

This rearrangement joins TRBV5-8 to TRBJ1-5; no clear D gene. CDR3 length: 15 amino acids. The V gene lost 1 base and the J gene lost 0 bases, with 8 bases spanning the gap. Germline V lookup: CDR1 SGHTS, CDR2 YDEGEE. In nucleotides, the CDR3 is TGTGCCAGCAGCTTGCAGCTGAATAGCAATCAGCCCCAGCATTTT. Its protein product is CASSLQLNSNQPQHF.

The genes are TRBV7-8 and TRBJ1-1, with unresolved D. Trimming took 5 bases from V and 6 from J, leaving 10 bases between them. The CDR3 runs 12 residues. Germline V gene data show CDR1 as SGHVS and CDR2 as FQNEAQ. This chain's CDR3 is CASSPFGPEAFF. CDR3 in DNA: TGTGCCAGCAGCCCTTTCGGGCCTGAAGCTTTCTTT.

Of note for this clone: The junction departs from the called germline gene at one end, perhaps through a read error. The V call is TRBV30, the J call TRBJ1-2, with a weak D call TRBD1 (5 bases). This CDR3 contains 10 residues. CDR1 and CDR2 from the germline V gene are GTSNPN and SVGIG (reference sequence). The CDR3 reads CLGETYGYTF. In DNA form, the CDR3 reads TGCCTGGGGGAGACCTATGGCTACACCTTC.

This clone was recorded a few times. This rearrangement joins TRBV24-1 to TRBJ1-5, with D unresolved. The CDR3 length is 14 residues. Trimming removed 1 base from V and 5 bases from J, with 8 bases in between. The germline V gene has CDR1 KGHDR and CDR2 SFDVKD. Here the CDR3 reads CATSDFLDDQPQHF. The CDR3 DNA is TGTGCCACCAGTGATTTCCTGGACGATCAGCCCCAGCATTTT.

This clone was counted only a few times. The chain couples TRBV7-2 to TRBJ1-3, with unresolved D. V was clipped by 0 bases and J by 2 bases, with 8 bases between them. CDR1 SGHTA and CDR2 FQGNSA come from the germline V gene. This CDR3 has 15 residues. The CDR3 region is CASSLALTTGNTIYF. The DNA of the CDR3 is TGTGCCAGCAGCTTAGCGTTGACGACTGGAAACACCATATATTTT.

The chain recombines TRBV27 with TRBJ1-2; TRBD1 aligns across 7 bases. Trimming cost V 4 bases and J 4 bases; bases outside gene matches: 9. This CDR3 spans 15 amino acids. In germline, CDR1 is MNHEY, CDR2 SMNVEV (reference sequence). The CDR3, as DNA: TGTGCCAGCAGTTCTTTAGGGGGCGAGGGCTATGGCTACACCTTC. It specifies CASSSLGGEGYGYTF.

V is TRBV5-6 and J is TRBJ1-6; perhaps TRBD1 as D (6 bases). CDR1 and CDR2 from the germline V gene are SGHDT and YYEEEE. Between the trimmed V and J ends, which lost 2 bases and 10 bases, there was a span of 22 bases. The CDR3 consists of 17 residues. The CDR3 loop is CASSLRITGIGRSPLHF. The CDR3 DNA reads TGTGCCAGCAGCTTACGTATTACAGGGATAGGACGGTCACCCCTCCACTTT.

V and J are TRBV9 and TRBJ2-3; D perhaps matches TRBD1 (6 bases). V was clipped by 2 bases and J by 10 bases, with 17 bases between them. Germline values: CDR1 SGDLS, CDR2 YYNGEE. The CDR3 extends over 14 amino acids. The DNA of the CDR3 is TGTGCCAGCAGCGTGTCGTTCCAAGGGGGTGCGCAGTATTTT. It specifies CASSVSFQGGAQYF.